These 10 T cell receptor beta chains were sequenced from one sample in a study of T-cell memory formation after mild COVID-19. TCRdb analysed the 5' RACE reads with MiXCR anew, one entry per CDR3 protein. The sample records 140,000 or so distinct CDR3 sequences, 5.5% to 7% being singletons. Sequenced: PBMCs or a T cell subset sorted from them (not recorded which). These receptors all stem from an adult woman who had mild COVID-19 (a few samples of this study predate the infection). Cell type and time point are not known.

V usage is TRBV20-1 and J usage is TRBJ2-7, with 12 bases matching TRBD2. V gave up 5 bases and J gave up 2 bases; unmatched junction bases: 7. Germline assignment: CDR1 DFQATT and CDR2 SNEGSKA (reference sequence). The CDR3 covers 15 residues. The CDR3: CSAPTSGGSAYEQYF. The CDR3 region has the DNA TGCAGTGCTCCCACTAGCGGGGGGTCGGCCTACGAGCAGTACTTC.

This clonotype was counted many times. The rearrangement joins TRBV5-1 to TRBJ2-1; D remains ambiguous. Germline assignment: CDR1 SGHRS and CDR2 YFSETQ. The CDR3 has 14 residues. V was cut by 0 bases and J by 6 bases, with 10 bases left in between. CDR3 bases: TGCGCCAGCAGCTTGGCCTTAATGGGCAATGAGCAGTTCTTC. The encoded protein is CASSLALMGNEQFF.

This clonotype has ten or more counts. V usage is TRBV6-2 or TRBV6-3 and J usage is TRBJ2-6; 9 nucleotides agree with TRBD2. The germline V gene has CDR1 MNHEY and CDR2 SVGEGT. This CDR3 spans 19 amino acids. Trimming removed 0 bases from V and 0 bases from J; junction bases left unmatched: 6. CDR3 in amino acids: CASSYSRISGSSGANVLTF. The DNA of the CDR3 is TGTGCCAGCAGTTACTCGCGTATTAGCGGGAGCTCTGGGGCCAACGTCCTGACTTTC.

This clonotype was observed a few times. The genes are TRBV3-1 and TRBJ2-4; 7 positions match TRBD1. The ends lost 4 bases at V and 1 base at J; junction bases unmatched: 1. The CDR3 runs 14 residues. In germline, CDR1 is LGHDT, CDR2 YNNKEL (reference sequence). The CDR3 bases are TGTGCCAGCAGCCTACAGGGGGCCAAAAACATTCAGTACTTC. Its translation is CASSLQGAKNIQYF. The entire variable domain, with the rest obtained from reference TRBV3-1 and TRBJ2-4, is as follows: DTAVSQTPKYLVTQMGNDKSIKCEQNLGHDTMYWYKQDSKKFLKIMFSYNNKELIINETVPNRFSPKSPDKAHLNLHINSLELGDSAVYFCASSLQGAKNIQYFGAGTRLSVL.

The table lists this clonotype with many counts. The chain employs TRBV7-9 and TRBJ1-1; TRBD1 aligns across 9 bases. Germline values: CDR1 SEHNR, CDR2 FQNEAQ (reference sequence). The CDR3 runs to 16 residues. V lost 3 bases to trimming and J lost 0 bases; unmatched junction nucleotides: 5. The CDR3 region is CASSLGTGPVNTEAFF. The DNA of the CDR3 is TGTGCCAGCAGCTTGGGGACAGGGCCTGTGAACACTGAAGCTTTCTTT.

This clonotype was seen repeatedly, ten times or more. This sequence joins TRBV6-5 and TRBJ2-5; no firm D call. The germline gives CDR1 MNHEY, CDR2 SVGAGI. Trimming removed 0 bases from V and 1 base from J, with 9 bases in between. This CDR3 has 15 amino acids. The chain's CDR3 is CASSYSLGIQETQYF. CDR3 in DNA: TGTGCCAGCAGTTACTCCCTTGGAATCCAAGAGACCCAGTACTTC.

The chain joins TRBV12-3 or TRBV12-4 to TRBJ1-1; D perhaps matches TRBD1 (6 bases). The CDR3 extends over 15 amino acids. V was shortened by 4 bases and J by 2 bases, with 14 bases between the two germline ends. The CDR3 DNA reads TGTGCCAGCAGTTCACCCGGGACATTCAACACTGAAGCTTTCTTT. It is translated as CASSSPGTFNTEAFF.

This clonotype was picked up a small number of times. The rearrangement links TRBV3-1 to TRBJ2-5; D is unresolved. The germline CDR1 and CDR2 sequences are LGHDT and YNNKEL (reference sequence). V gave up 0 bases and J gave up 0 bases, with 8 bases separating them. The length of the CDR3 is 15 residues. The CDR3 DNA sequence: TGTGCCAGCAGCCAAGAATTCATGAACCAAGAGACCCAGTACTTC. Residues: CASSQEFMNQETQYF.

The chain carries TRBV5-5 and TRBJ2-5; D tentatively fits TRBD1 or TRBD2 (6 bases each). Per germline, CDR1 SGHKS and CDR2 YYEKEE (reference sequence). V lost 4 bases to trimming and J lost 4 bases, with 14 bases between them. The CDR3 length is 14 residues. For the CDR3, the DNA is TGTGCCAGCAGCGTAGAGTGGGGGGCAGAGACCCAGTACTTC. It translates to CASSVEWGAETQYF.

The rearrangement uses TRBV24-1 and TRBJ2-3, with D unresolved. The V end was cut by 2 bases, the J end by 0 bases, with 8 bases between. Germline V CDR1 and CDR2: KGHDR, SFDVKD. CDR3 length equals 15 residues. The CDR3 reads CATSDSASSTDTQYF. CDR3 nucleotides: TGTGCCACCAGTGATTCCGCGTCGAGCACAGATACGCAGTATTTT.